These 27 T cell receptor beta chains share one sample of origin, sequenced in a study of blood T cell repertoires in COVID-19 (dated by TCRdb to 2020 to 2022). The protocol used for the library was the immunoSEQ multiplex PCR assay. TCRdb stores this immuneACCESS table with in-frame sequences only. Part of the clones is absent; in the studies checked, under half of the shortfall reflects unresolved V genes, and no reason is known for the rest. Within this sample are about 68,000 clones, with approximately 81% of them counted one time only. The top ten clonotypes cover 8.5% to 10% of the sample. The sequenced sample was peripheral blood. Source of these receptors: a man aged 45 to 65 with active COVID-19.

The chain recombines TRBV7-8 with TRBJ2-5, with D possibly TRBD1 on 6 matching bases. The germline gives CDR1 SGHVS, CDR2 FQNEAQ. The CDR3 loop spans 15 amino acids. V dropped 4 bases and J dropped 4 bases, with 16 bases sitting between them. CDR3 protein: CASSSGGRARETQYF. In DNA, the CDR3 is TGTGCCAGCAGCTCTGGGGGCCGGGCGAGAGAGACCCAGTACTTC.

This clone occurred once. The chain links TRBV2 to TRBJ2-7, with D unclear. Germline V lookup: CDR1 SNHLY, CDR2 FYNNEI. The CDR3 totals 11 residues. Trimming pared 6 bases from V and 1 base from J, leaving 4 bases between. In DNA form, the CDR3 reads TGTGCCAGCAGGGAGTCCTACGAGCAGTACTTC. Its translation: CASRESYEQYF.

The J gene is TRBJ2-1, the V gene TRBV7-2; TRBD2 aligns across 12 bases. CDR1 is SGHTA and CDR2 is FQGNSA in the germline V gene. The CDR3 consists of 16 residues. Unmatched junction bases numbered 6, after V lost 2 bases and J lost 7 bases. The CDR3 loop reads CASSLSSGGAVNEQFF. The DNA for the CDR3 is TGTGCCAGCAGCTTATCTAGCGGGGGGGCCGTGAATGAGCAGTTCTTC.

The V gene is TRBV6-5, the J gene TRBJ2-7, with D uncertain. The V end lost 0 bases, the J end lost 4 bases, and 7 bases lay between the germline ends. Germline CDR1 is MNHEY and CDR2 is SVGAGI. The CDR3 length is 13 residues. CDR3 protein: CASSYSNRYEQYF. The CDR3 coding sequence is TGTGCCAGCAGTTACTCGAATCGGTACGAGCAGTACTTC.

V and J are TRBV7-8 and TRBJ1-1; D not resolved. Trimming cost V 5 bases and J 1 base, with 5 bases left between them. CDR3 length: 12 residues. Germline CDR1 is SGHVS and CDR2 is FQNEAQ. CDR3 amino acids: CASSPENTEAFF. The CDR3, as DNA: TGTGCCAGCAGCCCAGAGAACACTGAAGCTTTCTTT. The entire variable domain, with the rest obtained from reference TRBV7-8 and TRBJ1-1, is as follows: GAGVSQSPRYKVAKRGQDVALRCDPISGHVSLFWYQQALGQGPEFLTYFQNEAQLDKSGLPSDRFFAERPEGSVSTLKIQRTQQEDSAVYLCASSPENTEAFFGQGTRLTVV.

This chain joins TRBV4-1 and TRBJ2-3; 9 nucleotides match TRBD2. This CDR3 region has 15 residues. CDR1 is MGHRA and CDR2 is YSYEKL in the germline V gene. J was trimmed by 3 bases and V by 0 bases; bases with no gene match: 1. Here the CDR3 reads CASSQELAGTDTQYF. The DNA for the CDR3 is TGCGCCAGCAGCCAAGAGCTAGCGGGGACAGATACGCAGTATTTT.

The chain employs TRBV6-5 and TRBJ2-3, with 8 bases matching TRBD2. Germline V gene data show CDR1 as MNHEY and CDR2 as SVGAGI. V lost 7 bases, J lost 5 bases, and 5 bases stayed unmatched. The CDR3 runs 13 residues. This CDR3 is CASNLGGGDTQYF. In DNA form, the CDR3 reads TGTGCCAGCAATCTCGGGGGGGGAGATACGCAGTATTTT.

V and J are TRBV5-1 and TRBJ1-1, with 7 positions matching TRBD1. The CDR3 has 16 residues. Germline CDR1 is SGHRS and CDR2 is YFSETQ. V lost 0 bases and J lost 1; bases outside the gene matches: 6. The CDR3 coding sequence is TGCGCCAGCAGCTTGGAACAGACAGGGCGGAACACTGAAGCTTTCTTT. It codes for CASSLEQTGRNTEAFF. The whole variable domain, filled in from reference TRBV5-1 and TRBJ1-1, reads KAGVTQTPRYLIKTRGQQVTLSCSPISGHRSVSWYQQTPGQGLQFLFEYFSETQRNKGNFPGRFSGRQFSNSRSEMNVSTLELGDSALYLCASSLEQTGRNTEAFFGQGTRLTVV.

This clone was seen once. The V call is TRBV3-1 (or the pseudogene TRBV3-2), the J call TRBJ1-1; maybe TRBD1 (6 bases). Between the trimmed V and J ends, which lost 6 bases and 11 bases, there was a span of 13 bases. CDR3 size: 11 residues. Germline CDR1 LGHDT, CDR2 YNNKEL (reference sequence). DNA of the CDR3: TGTGCCAGCAGAATGACAGGAGACGCTTTCTTT. This codes for CASRMTGDAFF.

The rearrangement joins TRBV27 to TRBJ1-1; D is unresolved. Trimming took 0 bases from V and 4 from J, leaving 6 bases between them. This CDR3 contains 13 residues. Germline-derived CDR1 and CDR2 are MNHEY and SMNVEV (reference sequence). The CDR3 coding sequence is TGTGCCAGCAGTTTATCCGTCTTCACTGAAGCTTTCTTT. This codes for CASSLSVFTEAFF.

This chain uses TRBV5-3 with TRBJ2-5; 11 bases are a match to TRBD2. TRBV5-3 carries the ORF label, with uncertain function. This CDR3 is built from 18 residues. V shed 0 bases, J shed 4 bases, and the junction held 11 bases outside the gene matches. The CDR3 protein is CARSLVGLAGGWGETQYF. The CDR3 bases are TGTGCCAGAAGCTTGGTGGGGCTAGCGGGGGGTTGGGGAGAGACCCAGTACTTC.

The chain combines TRBV12-5 with TRBJ2-1, with TRBD2 matching over 10 bases. The CDR3 runs to 14 residues. Unmatched junction bases numbered 3, after V lost 6 bases and J lost 4 bases. CDR1 and CDR2 (germline): LGHNT, FRNRAP. CDR3: CASGLAGGYNEQFF. In nucleotides, the CDR3 is TGTGCTAGTGGGTTAGCGGGAGGATACAATGAGCAGTTCTTC.

J is TRBJ2-3 and V is TRBV7-7, with 10 bases fitting TRBD1. CDR3 length equals 14 residues. CDR1 is SSHAT, CDR2 FNYEAQ, per germline (reference sequence). The V and J ends lost 5 bases and 5 bases, in that order; junction bases with no gene match: 4. CDR3 sequence (DNA): TGTGCCAGCAGCACGGGGACAGGGGTAGATACGCAGTATTTT. Protein product: CASSTGTGVDTQYF.

The rearrangement joins TRBV5-1 to TRBJ2-1, with TRBD2 as a possible D gene (6 bases). Trimming shortened V by 0 bases and J by 2 bases, and 9 bases separated the two germline ends. CDR1 and CDR2 from the germline V gene are SGHRS and YFSETQ. The CDR3 is 15 residues long. CDR3 sequence: CASSLGLDTYNEQFF. The DNA of the CDR3 is TGCGCCAGCAGCTTGGGACTAGATACCTACAATGAGCAGTTCTTC.

This clone occurred once. The V call is TRBV4-1, the J call TRBJ1-2, with 9 bases that match TRBD1. The CDR3 contains 13 residues. In germline, CDR1 is MGHRA, CDR2 YSYEKL. V lost 4 bases and J lost 7; bases outside the gene matches: 4. CDR3 loop: CASSLNRGLGYTF. In DNA form, the CDR3 reads TGCGCCAGCAGCCTGAACAGGGGGCTTGGCTACACCTTC.

The J gene is TRBJ1-1, the V gene TRBV4-2, with 7 bases identical to TRBD1. CDR1 is LGHNA and CDR2 is YNFKEQ in the germline V gene. The V and J ends lost 4 bases and 6 bases, in that order; junction bases with no gene match: 17. CDR3 size: 17 residues. CDR3 loop: CASSPKLFTGDSAEAFF. CDR3 coding DNA: TGTGCCAGCAGCCCAAAGTTGTTCACAGGGGACTCGGCTGAAGCTTTCTTT.

The chain carries TRBV3-1 (or the pseudogene TRBV3-2) and TRBJ1-2; 11 positions agree with TRBD1. There are 11 residues in the CDR3. V gave up 9 bases and J gave up 8 bases; unmatched junction bases: 2. Germline V gene lookup returns CDR1 LGHDT and CDR2 YNNKEL (reference sequence). CDR3 residues: CASGQGAGYTF. CDR3 bases: TGTGCCAGTGGACAGGGGGCGGGCTACACCTTC.

The genes are TRBV29-1 and TRBJ2-1; D may be TRBD2 (6 bases). Looked up from germline, CDR1 is SQVTM and CDR2 is ANQGSEA. Trimming removed 3 bases at V and 0 bases at J, with 12 bases between. The CDR3 totals 15 residues. CDR3 nucleotides: TGCAGCGTTGAGGGGACTCAGAGCTCCTACAATGAGCAGTTCTTC. It yields the protein CSVEGTQSSYNEQFF.

For the CDR3, the DNA is TGTGCCAGTACGCAGGGAAAGGGCGGGGAGCTGTTTTTT. Its translation: CASTQGKGGELFF. The chain employs TRBV19 and TRBJ2-2; D is possibly TRBD1 (5 bases). V lost 7 bases, J lost 7 bases, and 13 bases lay in between. Germline CDR1 and CDR2: LNHDA and SQIVND (reference sequence). The CDR3 covers 13 residues. Together with reference TRBV19 and TRBJ2-2, the CDR3 gives the full variable domain: DGGITQSPKYLFRKEGQNVTLSCEQNLNHDAMYWYRQDPGQGLRLIYYSQIVNDFQKGDIAEGYSVSREKKESFPLTVTSAQKNPTAFYLCASTQGKGGELFFGEGSRLTVL.

This chain uses TRBV4-1 with TRBJ2-3; a weak D match, TRBD2 (5 bases). Germline loops: CDR1 MGHRA, CDR2 YSYEKL. V dropped 3 bases and J dropped 4 bases, with 14 bases sitting between them. The CDR3 sequence is 15 residues long. The CDR3, as DNA: TGCGCCAGCAGCCACACGGCTGCGAGGGCAGATACGCAGTATTTT. Its translation: CASSHTAARADTQYF.

The rearrangement links TRBV6-5 to TRBJ2-3; perhaps TRBD1 as D (5 bases). CDR3 length equals 15 residues. Germline lookup yields CDR1 MNHEY and CDR2 SVGAGI. V was shortened by 6 bases and J by 2 bases, with 15 bases between the two germline ends. CDR3 region: CASRTRMGHTDTQYF. In nucleotides, the CDR3 is TGTGCCAGCAGAACCCGGATGGGGCACACAGATACGCAGTATTTT.

The chain is built from TRBV3-1 (or the pseudogene TRBV3-2) and TRBJ1-1; maybe TRBD1 (5 bases). This CDR3 region has 12 residues. The V end lost 2 bases, the J end lost 6 bases, and 7 bases lay between the germline ends. Germline V gives CDR1 LGHDT, CDR2 YNNKEL (reference sequence). CDR3 nucleotide sequence: TGTGCCAGCAGCCAATTAGGGGCTGAAGCTTTCTTT. Its translation is CASSQLGAEAFF.

The genes are TRBV9 and TRBJ1-2; D is possibly TRBD1 (6 bases). Trimming stripped 0 bases from V and 14 bases from J, with 20 bases between. Germline V CDR1 and CDR2: SGDLS, YYNGEE. The CDR3 runs 14 residues. The CDR3 sequence: CASSVVIGWGQRTF. CDR3 DNA sequence: TGTGCCAGCAGCGTAGTCATCGGGTGGGGGCAGCGAACCTTC.

This clone was picked up a small number of times. The chain is built from TRBV3-1 (or the pseudogene TRBV3-2) and TRBJ2-2; 7 bases align to TRBD2. V lost 4 bases to trimming and J lost 3 bases; unmatched junction nucleotides: 8. The CDR3 extends over 16 amino acids. CDR1 is LGHDT and CDR2 is YNNKEL in the germline V gene (reference sequence). CDR3 sequence reads: CASSPAVAGYTGELFF. Written as DNA, the CDR3 is TGTGCCAGCAGCCCCGCGGTAGCGGGTTACACCGGGGAGCTGTTTTTT.

The V and J genes are TRBV9 and TRBJ2-1; TRBD2 agrees at 9 bases. CDR3 length equals 14 residues. The ends lost 5 bases at V and 8 bases at J; junction bases unmatched: 8. Looked up from germline, CDR1 is SGDLS and CDR2 is YYNGEE. For the CDR3, the DNA is TGTGCCAGCAGGTTAGCGGGAGAGTTGGATGAGCAGTTCTTC. Its translation: CASRLAGELDEQFF. Variable domain in full (rest from reference TRBV9 and TRBJ2-1): DSGVTQTPKHLITATGQRVTLRCSPRSGDLSVYWYQQSLDQGLQFLIQYYNGEERAKGNILERFSAQQFPDLHSELNLSSLELGDSALYFCASRLAGELDEQFFGPGTRLTVL.

The chain couples TRBV27 to TRBJ2-5; 10 nucleotides agree with TRBD1. Germline lookup yields CDR1 MNHEY and CDR2 SMNVEV (reference sequence). There are 18 residues in the CDR3. The trim removed 5 bases at V and 3 bases at J, leaving 15 bases unmatched. CDR3 DNA: TGTGCCAGCAGTCTACACCCCCGGGACAGGGGATGGGAAGAGACCCAGTACTTC. This codes for CASSLHPRDRGWEETQYF.

This clone was found a few times. The gene calls are TRBV29-1 and TRBJ1-1, with D hard to call. The CDR3 length is 11 residues. The germline gives CDR1 SQVTM, CDR2 ANQGSEA. V was shortened by 2 bases and J by 1 base, with 2 bases between the two germline ends. This chain's CDR3 is CSVEQNTEAFF. In DNA, the CDR3 is TGCAGCGTTGAACAGAACACTGAAGCTTTCTTT.